The 21 T cell receptor beta chains in this list originate from one sample, sequenced in a study of T cells after yellow fever vaccination. MiXCR was run by TCRdb on the 5' RACE reads, yielding one entry per CDR3 protein. The top ten hold 15% to 20% of the sample, which has roughly 400,000 distinct CDR3 sequences, 18% seen once. The sample here was PBMCs, taken before the yellow fever booster vaccination. These receptor sequences come from a man younger than 30 who received the YFV17D yellow fever vaccine.

The J gene is TRBJ2-3, the V gene TRBV9; TRBD2 is a possible D gene (5 bases). The CDR3 contains 17 residues. Germline V CDR1 and CDR2: SGDLS, YYNGEE. Trimming removed 0 bases at V and 0 bases at J, with 14 bases between. CDR3 sequence: CASSVVVVGSSTDTQYF. The CDR3 bases are TGTGCCAGCAGCGTAGTGGTCGTGGGGAGCAGCACAGATACGCAGTATTTT.

The chain couples TRBV2 to TRBJ2-4, with D perhaps matching TRBD1 (5 bases). V was pared by 11 bases and J by 1 base, with 18 bases between. Germline values: CDR1 SNHLY, CDR2 FYNNEI. The CDR3 totals 15 residues. The CDR3 spells CAGSGDPGAKNIQYF. The CDR3, as DNA: TGTGCCGGATCAGGAGATCCAGGGGCCAAAAACATTCAGTACTTC.

This clonotype was seen only a few times. The V and J genes are TRBV7-9 and TRBJ2-7, with D perhaps matching TRBD1 or TRBD2 (5 bases each). The CDR3 runs 15 residues. V lost 5 bases and J lost 1, with 15 bases in between. The germline V gene encodes CDR1 SEHNR and CDR2 FQNEAQ (reference sequence). The CDR3 reads CASSPRDRPSYEQYF. CDR3 DNA: TGTGCCAGCAGCCCCAGGGACCGGCCATCCTACGAGCAGTACTTC.

This clonotype was seen a few times. The V call is TRBV5-1, the J call TRBJ2-4; perhaps TRBD1 as D (5 bases). Germline values: CDR1 SGHRS, CDR2 YFSETQ. Trimming pared 4 bases from V and 0 bases from J, leaving 11 bases between. The CDR3 contains 15 residues. The CDR3 sequence is CASSTDTAAKNIQYF. The CDR3, as DNA: TGCGCCAGCAGCACGGACACCGCAGCCAAAAACATTCAGTACTTC.

This chain links TRBV19 with TRBJ1-6; D gene uncertain. The V and J ends lost 6 bases and 9 bases respectively, with 15 bases between them. Germline V gene lookup returns CDR1 LNHDA and CDR2 SQIVND (reference sequence). The CDR3 is 14 residues long. DNA for the CDR3: TGTGCCAGTAGAAGGTCCTCCGGCGGTTCACCCCTCCACTTT. Translating it yields CASRRSSGGSPLHF.

V is TRBV7-2 and J is TRBJ2-7; 12 bases fit TRBD1. This CDR3 region has 17 residues. CDR1 is SGHTA and CDR2 is FQGNSA in the germline V gene. Trimming at V came to 4 bases and at J to 3 bases, leaving 10 bases not matched to a gene. CDR3 amino acids: CASSSPPGTGGSYEQYF. The DNA for the CDR3 is TGTGCCAGCAGCTCGCCCCCCGGGACAGGGGGCAGCTACGAGCAGTACTTC.

This clonotype was counted many times. This chain connects TRBV12-3 or TRBV12-4 to TRBJ2-6; no reliable D call. This CDR3 region has 12 residues. Trimming cost V 3 bases and J 3 bases, with 0 bases left between them. CDR3 residues: CASSFGANVLTF. For the CDR3, the DNA is TGTGCCAGCAGTTTTGGGGCCAACGTCCTGACTTTC.

This clonotype was observed many times. The chain recombines TRBV10-1 with TRBJ2-5; tentative D call: TRBD2 (5 bases). This CDR3 is built from 13 residues. The germline gives CDR1 WNHNN, CDR2 SYGVQD (reference sequence). Trimming pared 5 bases from V and 4 bases from J, leaving 11 bases between. CDR3 residues: CASSRGLGETQYF. The CDR3 bases are TGCGCCAGCAGTCGGGGTCTGGGAGAGACCCAGTACTTC.

This clonotype has just a few counts. The chain employs TRBV6-5 and TRBJ1-1, with 8 positions matching TRBD1. Trimming at V came to 4 bases and at J to 5 bases, leaving 6 bases not matched to a gene. From germline, CDR1 is MNHEY and CDR2 SVGAGI. This CDR3 has 14 residues. The CDR3 loop is CASSFSGGGTEAFF. The CDR3 bases are TGTGCCAGCAGTTTTTCAGGGGGCGGAACTGAAGCTTTCTTT.

The chain carries TRBV12-5 and TRBJ2-3; 10 nucleotides line up with TRBD2. The germline CDR1 and CDR2 sequences are LGHNT and FRNRAP. This CDR3 region has 14 residues. The V and J ends lost 3 bases and 7 bases, in that order; junction bases with no gene match: 4. DNA for the CDR3: TGTGCTAGTGGTTTTAGCGGGGGGAGTAATACGCAGTATTTT. It specifies CASGFSGGSNTQYF.

This clonotype occurred a few times. The genes are TRBV7-2 and TRBJ1-4, with 8 nucleotides matching TRBD1. This CDR3 comprises 14 residues. Trimming took 3 bases from V and 6 from J; bases not matched to a gene: 3. Germline CDR1 reads SGHTA; CDR2 reads FQGNSA. The CDR3 DNA sequence: TGTGCCAGCAGCTTGGACAGGGTCGATGAAAAACTGTTTTTT. It translates to CASSLDRVDEKLFF.

This clonotype was observed a few times. The V and J genes are TRBV4-2 and TRBJ2-7; 10 bases line up with TRBD2. J was trimmed by 3 bases and V by 4 bases; bases with no gene match: 15. CDR1 is LGHNA, CDR2 YNFKEQ, per germline. CDR3 length: 18 residues. The CDR3 loop is CASSPAGASGGGFYEQYF. In DNA, the CDR3 is TGTGCCAGCAGCCCAGCGGGGGCTAGCGGGGGTGGTTTCTACGAGCAGTACTTC.

A few counts support this clonotype. The V gene is TRBV27, the J gene TRBJ1-2; D remains unclear. Germline V gene sequence: CDR1 MNHEY, CDR2 SMNVEV (reference sequence). The CDR3 has 11 residues. Trimming pared 8 bases from V and 4 bases from J, leaving 8 bases between. This chain's CDR3 is CASLGLYGYTF. The CDR3 region has the DNA TGTGCCAGCCTGGGCCTCTATGGCTACACCTTC.

This clonotype was found a few times. The rearrangement uses TRBV3-1 and TRBJ1-5; D uncertain. V lost 4 bases, J lost 2 bases, and 9 bases lay in between. The V gene's germline CDR1 is LGHDT and CDR2 YNNKEL (reference sequence). The CDR3 has 14 amino acids. The CDR3 DNA sequence: TGTGCCAGCAGCCCTGACTTACGCAATCAGCCCCAGCATTTT. Translation gives CASSPDLRNQPQHF.

This clonotype was found a few times. J is TRBJ2-7 and V is TRBV6-2 or TRBV6-3; D not certain. CDR1 MNHEY and CDR2 SVGEGT come from the germline V gene. This CDR3 is 13 amino acids long. The V gene lost 2 bases and the J gene lost 3 bases, with 8 bases spanning the gap. CDR3 bases: TGTGCCAGCAGTTACGACGGCTACTACGAGCAGTACGTC. Translated, it gives CASSYDGYYEQYV.

The gene calls are TRBV19 and TRBJ1-3; unclear D gene. The ends were cut back, 5 bases at V and 0 bases at J, with 17 bases in the middle. CDR3 length: 17 residues. Germline assignment: CDR1 LNHDA and CDR2 SQIVND (reference sequence). The CDR3 region has the DNA TGTGCCAGTAGTGCCCGCGGCAGATCCGCCTCTGGAAACACCATATATTTT. Residues: CASSARGRSASGNTIYF.

This clonotype has only a few counts. The CDR3 loop is CATSRALGDEQFF. Written as DNA, the CDR3 is TGTGCCACCAGCAGGGCCCTAGGGGATGAGCAGTTCTTC. The chain couples TRBV15 to TRBJ2-1, with D possibly matching TRBD1 (5 bases). This CDR3 contains 13 residues. Trimming removed 3 bases from V and 8 bases from J, with 11 bases in between. The germline gives CDR1 LNHNV, CDR2 YYDKDF (reference sequence).

The chain has TRBV3-1 and TRBJ2-1; D remains unclear. V dropped 5 bases and J dropped 1 base, with 9 bases sitting between them. The CDR3 spans 14 residues. Per the germline V gene, CDR1 is LGHDT and CDR2 is YNNKEL (reference sequence). The CDR3 sequence is CASSVRISYNEQFF. CDR3 coding DNA: TGTGCCAGCAGCGTACGAATTTCCTACAATGAGCAGTTCTTC.

The chain has TRBV5-1 and TRBJ2-5; D not resolved. This CDR3 is built from 15 residues. Trimming left V 5 bases short and J 1 base short, with 15 bases between. Germline V gene data show CDR1 as SGHRS and CDR2 as YFSETQ. The CDR3 here is CASRYSTPPQETQYF. CDR3 DNA: TGCGCCAGCAGATACTCTACCCCGCCCCAAGAGACCCAGTACTTC.

This chain joins TRBV20-1 and TRBJ2-7; perhaps TRBD1 as D (5 bases). Between the trimmed V and J ends, which lost 3 bases and 4 bases, there was a span of 10 bases. CDR3 length equals 12 residues. Germline-derived CDR1 and CDR2 are DFQATT and SNEGSKA (reference sequence). The CDR3 protein is CSARDMGYEQYF. CDR3 sequence (DNA): TGCAGTGCTAGGGACATGGGGTACGAGCAGTACTTC.

V usage is TRBV7-9 and J usage is TRBJ2-1; maybe TRBD2 (7 bases). Trimming cost V 2 bases and J 3 bases, with 20 bases left between them. CDR1 and CDR2 (germline): SEHNR, FQNEAQ (reference sequence). The CDR3 consists of 18 residues. CDR3 protein: CASSLRGGGPLGYNEQFF. The CDR3 coding sequence is TGTGCCAGCAGCTTAAGAGGGGGGGGTCCACTTGGCTACAATGAGCAGTTCTTC.